This T cell receptor (beta chain) was recovered during a study of T cells after yellow fever vaccination. The study's findings and limits: Contaminants from the bulk population, in the form of abundant clonotypes, could be found in FACS-sorted repertoires. Boosting was followed by the reappearance of most primary-vaccination clones (around 95% CD4, about 88% CD8).

From the 5' RACE reads, TCRdb called clonotypes with MiXCR, one entry per CDR3 protein. The table includes just under 85,000 distinct CDR3 sequences, 10% to 15% detected once. Trimming took 5 bases from V and 4 from J; bases not matched to a gene: 14. Germline V gives CDR1 SEHNR, CDR2 FQNEAQ (reference sequence). There are 16 residues in the CDR3. Source: CD8+ T cells not binding an NS4B(214-222) dextramer, sorted from PBMCs, taken 21 days after the first yellow fever vaccination. The clonotype comes from a man younger than 35 who received the YFV17D yellow fever vaccine. J is TRBJ2-7 and V is TRBV7-9, with TRBD1 matching over 7 bases. CDR3 sequence reads: CASSPHGPGGPYEQYF. Written as DNA, the CDR3 is TGTGCCAGCAGCCCTCACGGGCCAGGGGGTCCATACGAGCAGTACTTC. The variable domain in full, completed from reference TRBV7-9 and TRBJ2-7, reads DTGVSQNPRHKITKRGQNVTFRCDPISEHNRLYWYRQTLGQGPEFLTYFQNEAQLEKSRLLSDRFSAERPKGSFSTLEIQRTEQGDSAMYLCASSPHGPGGPYEQYFGPGTRLTVT.